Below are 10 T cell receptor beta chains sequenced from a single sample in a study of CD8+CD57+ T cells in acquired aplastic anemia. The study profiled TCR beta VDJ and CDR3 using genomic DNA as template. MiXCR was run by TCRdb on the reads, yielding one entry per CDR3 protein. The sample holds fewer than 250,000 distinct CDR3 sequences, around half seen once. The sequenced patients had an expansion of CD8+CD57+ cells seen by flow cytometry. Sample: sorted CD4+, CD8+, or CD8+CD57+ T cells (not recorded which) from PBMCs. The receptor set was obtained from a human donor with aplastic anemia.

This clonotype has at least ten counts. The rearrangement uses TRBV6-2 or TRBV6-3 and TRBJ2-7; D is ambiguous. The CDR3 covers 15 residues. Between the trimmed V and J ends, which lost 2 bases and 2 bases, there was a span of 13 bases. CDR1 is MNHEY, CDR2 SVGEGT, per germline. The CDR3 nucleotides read TGTGCCAGCAGTTACCACGGTATAATGGCCTACGAGCAGTACTTC. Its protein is CASSYHGIMAYEQYF.

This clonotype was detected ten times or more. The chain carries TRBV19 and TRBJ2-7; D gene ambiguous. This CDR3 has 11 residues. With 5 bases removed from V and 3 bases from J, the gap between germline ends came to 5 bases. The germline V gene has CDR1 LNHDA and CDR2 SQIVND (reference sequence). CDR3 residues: CASSPGYEQYF. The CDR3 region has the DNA TGTGCCAGTAGTCCCGGCTACGAGCAGTACTTC. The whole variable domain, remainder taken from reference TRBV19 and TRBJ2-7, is DGGITQSPKYLFRKEGQNVTLSCEQNLNHDAMYWYRQDPGQGLRLIYYSQIVNDFQKGDIAEGYSVSREKKESFPLTVTSAQKNPTAFYLCASSPGYEQYFGPGTRLTVT.

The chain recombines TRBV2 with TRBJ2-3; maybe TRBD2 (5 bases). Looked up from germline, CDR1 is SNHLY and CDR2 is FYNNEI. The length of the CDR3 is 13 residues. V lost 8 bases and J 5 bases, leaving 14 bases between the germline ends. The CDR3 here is CASGPSAGDTQYF. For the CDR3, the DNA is TGTGCCAGCGGGCCCTCGGCGGGAGATACGCAGTATTTT. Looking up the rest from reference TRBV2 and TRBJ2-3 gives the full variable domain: EPEVTQTPSHQVTQMGQEVILRCVPISNHLYFYWYRQILGQKVEFLVSFYNNEISEKSEIFDDQFSVERPDGSNFTLKIRSTKLEDSAMYFCASGPSAGDTQYFGPGTRLTVL.

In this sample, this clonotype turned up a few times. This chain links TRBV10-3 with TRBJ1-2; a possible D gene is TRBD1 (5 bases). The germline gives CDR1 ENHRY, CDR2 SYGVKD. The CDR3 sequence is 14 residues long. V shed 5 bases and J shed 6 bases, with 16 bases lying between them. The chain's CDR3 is CAISLRGVGDGYTF. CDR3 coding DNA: TGTGCCATCAGTCTAAGAGGGGTTGGGGATGGCTACACCTTC.

CDR3 protein: CAWMAGTGRADGYTF. CDR3 nucleotides: TGTGCCTGGATGGCCGGGACAGGGAGAGCGGATGGCTACACCTTC. This chain uses TRBV30 with TRBJ1-2; 9 bases fit TRBD1. V gave up 4 bases and J gave up 6 bases; unmatched junction bases: 12. The CDR3 is 15 residues long. In germline, CDR1 is GTSNPN, CDR2 SVGIG (reference sequence). Full variable domain (missing parts from reference TRBV30 and TRBJ1-2): SQTIHQWPATLVQPVGSPLSLECTVEGTSNPNLYWYRQAAGRGLQLLFYSVGIGQISSEVPQNLSASRPQDRQFILSSKKLLLSDSGFYLCAWMAGTGRADGYTFGSGTRLTVV.

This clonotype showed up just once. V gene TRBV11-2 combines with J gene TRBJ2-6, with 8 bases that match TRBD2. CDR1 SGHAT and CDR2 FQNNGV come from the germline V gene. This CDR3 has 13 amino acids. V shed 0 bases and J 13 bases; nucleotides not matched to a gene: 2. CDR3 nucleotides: TGTGCCAGCAGCTTAGAGGTAGCGGGAGTCCTGACTTTC. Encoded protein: CASSLEVAGVLTF.

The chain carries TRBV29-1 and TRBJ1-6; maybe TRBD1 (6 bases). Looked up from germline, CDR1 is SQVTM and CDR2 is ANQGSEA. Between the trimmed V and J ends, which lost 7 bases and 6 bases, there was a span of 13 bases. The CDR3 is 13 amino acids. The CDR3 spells CSADSWGNSPLHF. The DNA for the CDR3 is TGCAGCGCGGACAGTTGGGGTAATTCACCCCTCCACTTT.

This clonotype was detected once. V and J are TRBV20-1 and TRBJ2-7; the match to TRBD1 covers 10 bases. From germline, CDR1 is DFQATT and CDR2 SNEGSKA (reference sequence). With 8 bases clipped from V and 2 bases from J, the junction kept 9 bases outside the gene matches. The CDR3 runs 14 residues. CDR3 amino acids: CSFTRDRGPYEQYF. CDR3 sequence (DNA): TGCAGTTTCACCCGGGACAGGGGTCCCTACGAGCAGTACTTC.

CDR3 sequence reads: CAIEGNGSYEQYF. The CDR3 DNA reads as TGTGCCATCGAGGGTAACGGATCCTACGAGCAGTACTTC. The rearrangement joins TRBV10-3 to TRBJ2-7; a weak D match, TRBD2 (5 bases). CDR1 is ENHRY and CDR2 is SYGVKD in the germline V gene. The CDR3 is made up of 13 amino acids. V was clipped by 8 bases and J by 1 base, with 12 bases between them.

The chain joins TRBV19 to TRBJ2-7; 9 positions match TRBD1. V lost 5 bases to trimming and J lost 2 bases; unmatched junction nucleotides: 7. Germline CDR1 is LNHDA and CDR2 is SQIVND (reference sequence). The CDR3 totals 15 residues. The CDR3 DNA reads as TGTGCCAGTAGTGGGGTAGGGACAGGGACCTACGAGCAGTACTTC. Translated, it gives CASSGVGTGTYEQYF.